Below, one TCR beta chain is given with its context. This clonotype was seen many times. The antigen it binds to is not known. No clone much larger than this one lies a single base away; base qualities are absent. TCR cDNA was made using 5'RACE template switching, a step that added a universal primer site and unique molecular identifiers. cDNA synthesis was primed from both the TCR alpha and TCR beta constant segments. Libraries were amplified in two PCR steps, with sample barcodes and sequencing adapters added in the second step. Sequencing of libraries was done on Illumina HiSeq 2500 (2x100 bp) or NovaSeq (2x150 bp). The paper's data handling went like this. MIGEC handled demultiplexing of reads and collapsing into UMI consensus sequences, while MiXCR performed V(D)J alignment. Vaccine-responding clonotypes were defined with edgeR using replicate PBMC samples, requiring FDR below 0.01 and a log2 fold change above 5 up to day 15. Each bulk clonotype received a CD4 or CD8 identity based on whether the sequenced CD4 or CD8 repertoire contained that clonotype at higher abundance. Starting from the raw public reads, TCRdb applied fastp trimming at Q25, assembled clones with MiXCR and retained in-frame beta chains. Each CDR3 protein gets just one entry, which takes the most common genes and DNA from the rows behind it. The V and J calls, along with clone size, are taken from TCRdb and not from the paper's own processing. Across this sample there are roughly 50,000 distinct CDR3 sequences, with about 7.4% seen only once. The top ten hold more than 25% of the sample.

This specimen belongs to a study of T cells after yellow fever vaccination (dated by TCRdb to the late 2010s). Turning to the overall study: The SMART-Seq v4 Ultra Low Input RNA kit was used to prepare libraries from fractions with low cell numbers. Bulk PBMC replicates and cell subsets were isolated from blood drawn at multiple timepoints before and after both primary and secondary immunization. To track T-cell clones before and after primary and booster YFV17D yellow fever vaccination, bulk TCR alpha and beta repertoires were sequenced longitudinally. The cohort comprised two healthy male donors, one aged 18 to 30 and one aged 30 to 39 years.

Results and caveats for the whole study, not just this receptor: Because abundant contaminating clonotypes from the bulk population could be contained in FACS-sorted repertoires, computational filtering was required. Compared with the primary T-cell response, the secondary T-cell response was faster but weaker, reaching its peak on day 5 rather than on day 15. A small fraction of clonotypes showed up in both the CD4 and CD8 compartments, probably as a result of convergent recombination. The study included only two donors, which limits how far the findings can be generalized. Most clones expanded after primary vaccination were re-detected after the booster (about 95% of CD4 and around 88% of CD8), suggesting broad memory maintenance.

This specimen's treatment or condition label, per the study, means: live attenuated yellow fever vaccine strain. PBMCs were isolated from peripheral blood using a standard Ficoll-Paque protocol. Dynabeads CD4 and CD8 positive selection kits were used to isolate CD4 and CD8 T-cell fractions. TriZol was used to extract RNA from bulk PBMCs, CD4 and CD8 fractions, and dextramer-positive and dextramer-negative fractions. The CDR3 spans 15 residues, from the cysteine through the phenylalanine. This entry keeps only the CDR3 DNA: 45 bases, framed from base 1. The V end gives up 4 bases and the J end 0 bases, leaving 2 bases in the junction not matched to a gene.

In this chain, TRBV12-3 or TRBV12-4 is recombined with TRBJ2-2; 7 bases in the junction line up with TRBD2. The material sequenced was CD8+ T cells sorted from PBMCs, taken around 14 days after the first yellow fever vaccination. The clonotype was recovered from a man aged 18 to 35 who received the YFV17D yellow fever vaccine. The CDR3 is CASSSRGANTGELFF. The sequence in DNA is TGTGCCAGCAGTTCACGGGGGGCGAACACCGGGGAGCTGTTTTTT.